This is a list of T cell receptor beta chains from one sample in a study of shared clonotypes between healthy human individuals. Sequencing used immunoSEQ multiplex PCR; TCRdb keeps in-frame clones, though not all of them. Of 900,000 to 1,200,000 clones listed, approximately 80% are singletons. The material sequenced was memory CD4+ T cells from PBMCs. All receptors come from a man younger than 35 in good health. Some clones in this sample may be carry-over from other donors' samples. Both conserved end residues are part of each CDR3. D genes are given only for firm matches. The size entry is marked missing in some rows and otherwise reads once, few, many or a size class.

V gene	clone size	J gene	D gene	CDR3 protein	CDR3 DNA
TRBV18	.	TRBJ2-6	TRBD1	CASSGTGTQGANVLTF	TGTGCCAGCTCCGGGACAGGGACCCAGGGGGCCAACGTCCTGACTTTC
TRBV28	.	TRBJ2-3	TRBD1	CASSPHRTGSTDTQYF	TGTGCCAGCAGTCCCCATCGGACAGGGAGCACAGATACGCAGTATTTT
TRBV4-3	many	TRBJ2-4	.	CASSQEGSGSRNIQYF	TGCGCCAGCAGCCAAGAAGGGTCAGGGTCCAGAAACATTCAGTACTTC
TRBV5-4	.	TRBJ1-2	TRBD1	CASSLGQGGNYGYTF	TGTGCCAGCAGCTTGGGGCAGGGGGGAAACTATGGCTACACCTTC
TRBV2	.	TRBJ2-5	.	CASRPDGRQETQYF	TGTGCCAGCAGACCCGACGGACGCCAAGAGACCCAGTACTTC
TRBV7-8	.	TRBJ1-6	.	CASSANRDTLGQSPLHF	TGTGCCAGCAGCGCTAACCGGGACACTCTGGGGCAATCACCCCTCCACTTT
TRBV27	.	TRBJ2-5	TRBD2	CASRRLAGGMETQYF	TGTGCCAGCAGACGCCTAGCGGGAGGAATGGAGACCCAGTACTTC
TRBV27	.	TRBJ1-2	TRBD1	CASSSWTGGAQSNYGYTF	TGTGCCAGCAGTTCTTGGACAGGGGGCGCCCAGTCTAACTATGGCTACACCTTC
TRBV7-2	.	TRBJ2-2	TRBD1	CASSPRTGGGSGELFF	TGTGCCAGCAGCCCTCGGACAGGGGGCGGGTCCGGGGAGCTGTTTTTT
TRBV18	.	TRBJ1-1	.	CASSPAQGRVTEAFF	TGTGCCAGCTCACCAGCCCAGGGTAGGGTCACTGAAGCTTTCTTT
TRBV19	.	TRBJ1-1	TRBD1	CASRPGQGRNANTEAFF	TGTGCCAGTAGACCCGGACAGGGGAGGAATGCGAACACTGAAGCTTTCTTT
TRBV28	.	TRBJ2-1	.	CASSLKRDEQFF	TGTGCCAGCAGTTTAAAGAGGGATGAGCAGTTCTTC
TRBV9	once	TRBJ1-2	.	CASSVDRNYGYTF	TGTGCCAGCAGCGTGGACCGTAACTATGGCTACACCTTC
TRBV7-2	.	TRBJ1-5	.	CASSLISGDQPQHF	TGTGCCAGCAGCTTAATCTCAGGGGATCAGCCCCAGCATTTT
TRBV7-3	few	TRBJ1-1	.	CASSSDRSAEAFF	TGTGCCAGCAGCTCAGACAGGAGCGCTGAAGCTTTCTTT
TRBV7-2	.	TRBJ2-3	TRBD2	CASRWGTSGTTDTQYF	TGTGCCAGCAGGTGGGGGACTAGCGGCACCACAGATACGCAGTATTTT
TRBV5-4	.	TRBJ1-1	TRBD1	CASSLGQGTRFEAFF	TGTGCCAGCAGCCTGGGACAGGGGACACGCTTTGAAGCTTTCTTT
TRBV4-1	.	TRBJ1-4	TRBD1	CASSRTGTVDEKLFF	TGCGCCAGCAGCCGTACCGGGACAGTTGATGAAAAACTGTTTTTT
TRBV5-8	.	TRBJ1-2	TRBD1	CASSLGQGSYGYTF	TGTGCCAGCAGCCTGGGACAGGGCTCCTATGGCTACACCTTC
TRBV5-1	many	TRBJ1-1	.	CASSLEGGNTEAFF	TGCGCCAGCAGCTTGGAAGGAGGGAACACTGAAGCTTTCTTT
TRBV19	.	TRBJ2-7	.	CASSISGTGYEQYF	TGTGCCAGTAGTATATCCGGGACGGGGTACGAGCAGTACTTC
TRBV27	.	TRBJ1-5	.	CASSLRPGHLIGAHF	TGTGCCAGCAGTTTACGACCGGGACATCTAATAGGTGCGCATTTT
TRBV11-2	few	TRBJ2-6	TRBD2	CASSLTSGSRSGANVLTF	TGTGCCAGCAGCTTAACCAGCGGGAGTAGATCTGGGGCCAACGTCCTGACTTTC
TRBV28	.	TRBJ1-2	.	CASHRGALLGGYTF	TGTGCCAGCCACCGGGGGGCGCTTTTGGGAGGCTACACCTTC
TRBV5-4	.	TRBJ2-5	TRBD2	CASSLISGREETQYF	TGTGCCAGCAGCTTGATTAGCGGGAGGGAAGAGACCCAGTACTTC
TRBV7-6	.	TRBJ2-1	TRBD2	CASSLTVAGGYNEQFF	TGTGCCAGCAGCCTGACAGTAGCGGGAGGCTACAATGAGCAGTTCTTC
TRBV4-1	.	TRBJ2-7	.	CASSQDWASVYYEQYF	TGCGCCAGCAGCCAAGATTGGGCTAGCGTTTACTACGAGCAGTACTTC
TRBV20-1	few	TRBJ1-1	.	CSASKNEAFF	TGCAGTGCTAGTAAAAATGAAGCTTTCTTT
TRBV11-2	few	TRBJ1-1	.	CASSSSDRNTEAFF	TGTGCCAGCAGCTCCTCGGACAGGAACACTGAAGCTTTCTTT
TRBV5-1	once	TRBJ2-7	TRBD2	CASSLTSGTYEQYF	TGCGCCAGCAGCTTAACTAGCGGGACGTACGAGCAGTACTTC
TRBV2	.	TRBJ2-3	.	CASSEGVRAGGTQYF	TGTGCCAGCAGTGAAGGGGTCAGGGCGGGTGGTACGCAGTATTTT
TRBV2	.	TRBJ2-6	TRBD1	CASATGQGAGANVLTF	TGTGCCAGCGCCACGGGACAGGGGGCTGGGGCCAACGTCCTGACTTTC
TRBV7-2	.	TRBJ2-1	TRBD2	CASRPWGTSGNNEQFF	TGTGCCAGCAGGCCATGGGGGACTAGCGGGAACAATGAGCAGTTCTTC
TRBV11-2	.	TRBJ2-7	TRBD1	CASSSGTGGNEQYF	TGTGCCAGCAGCTCCGGGACAGGGGGTAACGAGCAGTACTTC
TRBV21-1	.	TRBJ1-5	.	CASSKAISLSNQPQHF	TGTGCCAGCAGCAAAGCGATCAGCCTTAGCAATCAGCCCCAGCATTTT
TRBV7-7	.	TRBJ2-1	TRBD2	CASSPRTSGSQNEQFF	TGTGCCAGCAGCCCGCGGACTAGCGGGAGTCAAAATGAGCAGTTCTTC
TRBV19	many	TRBJ2-4	TRBD2	CASSISGRDLAKNIQYF	TGTGCCAGTAGTATAAGTGGGAGGGACTTAGCCAAAAACATTCAGTACTTC
TRBV5-1	.	TRBJ1-4	.	CASSLTASNEKLFF	TGCGCCAGCAGCTTGACAGCTTCTAATGAAAAACTGTTTTTT
TRBV7-2	.	TRBJ2-3	TRBD1	CASSFRDRGTDTQYF	TGTGCCAGCAGCTTCCGGGACAGGGGTACAGATACGCAGTATTTT
TRBV5-6	.	TRBJ2-3	TRBD2	CASSRSGSISDTQYF	TGTGCCAGCAGCCGTAGCGGGAGCATCTCAGATACGCAGTATTTT
TRBV5-1	.	TRBJ1-1	.	CASSLIPDKNTEAFF	TGCGCCAGCAGCTTGATACCGGACAAGAACACTGAAGCTTTCTTT
TRBV7-2	once	TRBJ2-5	TRBD1	CASSLAGQQETQYF	TGTGCCAGCAGCTTAGCGGGACAGCAAGAGACCCAGTACTTC
TRBV28	many	TRBJ1-2	.	CASSRGHPDRANYGYTF	TGTGCCAGCAGCCGAGGCCACCCCGACAGAGCTAACTATGGCTACACCTTC
TRBV7-3	.	TRBJ2-1	TRBD2	CASSTKTSGSRIGNEQFF	TGTGCCAGCAGCACAAAAACTAGCGGGAGTCGGATCGGCAATGAGCAGTTCTTC
TRBV5-1	.	TRBJ2-5	.	CASSVTDSETQYF	TGCGCCAGCAGTGTGACAGATTCAGAGACCCAGTACTTC
TRBV19	.	TRBJ1-1	.	CASSIQGNTEAFF	TGTGCCAGTAGTATCCAGGGGAACACTGAAGCTTTCTTT
TRBV27	once	TRBJ2-2	.	CASSSRRATNTGELFF	TGTGCCAGCAGTTCCAGGCGGGCTACGAACACCGGGGAGCTGTTTTTT
TRBV7-9	once	TRBJ2-1	TRBD2	CASSLRGDEQFF	TGTGCCAGCAGCTTACGGGGGGATGAGCAGTTCTTC
TRBV5-4	.	TRBJ2-6	.	CASSLARIRSGANVLTF	TGTGCCAGCAGCTTGGCCAGAATAAGGTCTGGGGCCAACGTCCTGACTTTC
TRBV7-9	.	TRBJ2-3	TRBD2	CASSFVDSGGTQYF	TGTGCCAGCAGCTTCGTAGATAGCGGGGGTACGCAGTATTTT
TRBV5-1	.	TRBJ1-2	.	CASSLDGDYGYTF	TGCGCCAGCAGCTTGGACGGCGACTATGGCTACACCTTC
TRBV5-1	.	TRBJ1-5	.	CASSLEPGNQPQHF	TGCGCCAGCAGCTTGGAGCCTGGAAATCAGCCCCAGCATTTT
TRBV7-9	.	TRBJ2-5	.	CASNRNSGQETQYF	TGTGCCAGCAACCGAAATAGCGGCCAAGAGACCCAGTACTTC
TRBV28	few	TRBJ2-1	TRBD2	CASSLAGGPGNEQFF	TGTGCCAGCAGTTTGGCGGGAGGGCCGGGCAATGAGCAGTTCTTC
TRBV6-1	.	TRBJ1-1	.	CASRLDQDTEAFF	TGTGCCAGCAGACTGGACCAGGACACTGAAGCTTTCTTT
TRBV28	.	TRBJ1-2	.	CASRVDSREGYTF	TGTGCCAGCAGAGTGGACAGTCGAGAAGGCTACACCTTC
TRBV9	.	TRBJ2-7	TRBD2	CASSARFGTSVYEQYF	TGTGCCAGCAGCGCCCGGTTTGGGACTAGCGTGTACGAGCAGTACTTC
TRBV5-5	.	TRBJ2-5	.	CASSPGSGEVWETQYF	TGTGCCAGCAGCCCCGGATCAGGGGAGGTGTGGGAGACCCAGTACTTC
TRBV5-6	.	TRBJ1-2	.	CASSLDRSPDGYTF	TGTGCCAGCAGCTTGGATCGCAGCCCAGATGGCTACACCTTC
TRBV20-1	.	TRBJ1-1	.	CSGDGTEAFF	TGCAGTGGAGATGGCACTGAAGCTTTCTTT